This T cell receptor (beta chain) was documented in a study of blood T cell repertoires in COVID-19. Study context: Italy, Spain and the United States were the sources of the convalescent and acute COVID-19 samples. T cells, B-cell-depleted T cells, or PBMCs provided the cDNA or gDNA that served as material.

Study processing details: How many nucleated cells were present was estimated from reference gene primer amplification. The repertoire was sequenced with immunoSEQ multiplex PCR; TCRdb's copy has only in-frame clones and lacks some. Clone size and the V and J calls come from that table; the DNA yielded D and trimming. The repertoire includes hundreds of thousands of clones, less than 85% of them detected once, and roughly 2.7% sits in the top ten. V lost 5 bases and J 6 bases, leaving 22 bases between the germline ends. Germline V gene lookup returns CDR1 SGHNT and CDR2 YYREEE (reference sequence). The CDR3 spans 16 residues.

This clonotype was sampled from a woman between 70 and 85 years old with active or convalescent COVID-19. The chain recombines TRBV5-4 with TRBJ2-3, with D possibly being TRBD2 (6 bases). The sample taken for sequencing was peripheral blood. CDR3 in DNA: TGTGCCAGCAGGGGCGCTGGGACTGCACATGTCGATACGCAGTATTTT. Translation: CASRGAGTAHVDTQYF.